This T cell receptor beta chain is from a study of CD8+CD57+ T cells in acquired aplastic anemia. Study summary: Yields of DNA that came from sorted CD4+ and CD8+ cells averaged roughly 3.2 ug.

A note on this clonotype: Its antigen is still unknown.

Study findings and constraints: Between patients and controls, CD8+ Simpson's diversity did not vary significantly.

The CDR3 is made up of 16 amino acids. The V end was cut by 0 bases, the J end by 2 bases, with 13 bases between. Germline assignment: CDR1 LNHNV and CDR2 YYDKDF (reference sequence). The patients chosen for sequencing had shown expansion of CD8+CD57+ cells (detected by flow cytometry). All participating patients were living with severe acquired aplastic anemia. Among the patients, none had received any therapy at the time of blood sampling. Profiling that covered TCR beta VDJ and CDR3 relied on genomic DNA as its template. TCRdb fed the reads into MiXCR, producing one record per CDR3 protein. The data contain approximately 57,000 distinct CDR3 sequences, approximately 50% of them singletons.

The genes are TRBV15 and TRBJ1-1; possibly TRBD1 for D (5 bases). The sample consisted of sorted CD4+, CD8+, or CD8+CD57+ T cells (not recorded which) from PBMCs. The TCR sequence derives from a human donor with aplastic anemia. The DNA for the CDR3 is TGTGCCACCAGCAGAGATCGAGGAGGGGATAACACTGAAGCTTTCTTT. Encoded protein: CATSRDRGGDNTEAFF.